This TCR beta chain was sequenced during a study of blood T cell repertoires in COVID-19. Profiled with immunoSEQ multiplex PCR; TCRdb holds only in-frame clones, not every one. This table has about 220,000 clones, roughly 89% appearing once. The CDR3 spans 13 residues. The V and J ends lost 5 bases and 3 bases respectively, with 9 bases between them. CDR1 and CDR2 (germline): SGHAT, FQNNGV. The V call is TRBV11-2, the J call TRBJ2-3; D ambiguous. The sample taken for sequencing was PBMCs or T cells enriched from blood (not recorded which). The source is a woman in her forties who had recovered from COVID-19. The CDR3 nucleotides read TGTGCCAGCAGCCCCGGAGCGACAGATACGCAGTATTTT. Translated, it gives CASSPGATDTQYF.